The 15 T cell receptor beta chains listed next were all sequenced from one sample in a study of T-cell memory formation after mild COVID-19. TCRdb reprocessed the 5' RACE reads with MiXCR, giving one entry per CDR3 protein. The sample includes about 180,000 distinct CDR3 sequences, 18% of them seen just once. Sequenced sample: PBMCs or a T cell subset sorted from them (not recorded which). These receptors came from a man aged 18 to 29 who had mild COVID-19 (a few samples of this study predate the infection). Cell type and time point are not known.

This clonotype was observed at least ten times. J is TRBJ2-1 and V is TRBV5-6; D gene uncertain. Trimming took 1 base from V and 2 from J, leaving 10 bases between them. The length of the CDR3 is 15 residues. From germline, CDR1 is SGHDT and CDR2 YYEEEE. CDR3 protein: CASSLRPGAYNEQFF. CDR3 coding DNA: TGTGCCAGCAGCTTGCGTCCAGGAGCCTACAATGAGCAGTTCTTC.

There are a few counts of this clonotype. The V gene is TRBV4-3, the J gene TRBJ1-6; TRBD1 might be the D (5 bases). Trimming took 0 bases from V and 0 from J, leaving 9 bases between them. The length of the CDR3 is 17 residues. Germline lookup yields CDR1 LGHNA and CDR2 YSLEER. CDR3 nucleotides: TGCGCCAGCAGCCAAGAGAGGGGATTCTCCTATAATTCACCCCTCCACTTT. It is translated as CASSQERGFSYNSPLHF.

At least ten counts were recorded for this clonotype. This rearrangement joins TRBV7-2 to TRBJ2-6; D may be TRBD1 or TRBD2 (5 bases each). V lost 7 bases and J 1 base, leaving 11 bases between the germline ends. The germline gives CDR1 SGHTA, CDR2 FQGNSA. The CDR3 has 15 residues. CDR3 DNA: TGTGCCAGCACCTATTGGGGGTCTGGGGCCAACGTCCTGACTTTC. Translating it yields CASTYWGSGANVLTF.

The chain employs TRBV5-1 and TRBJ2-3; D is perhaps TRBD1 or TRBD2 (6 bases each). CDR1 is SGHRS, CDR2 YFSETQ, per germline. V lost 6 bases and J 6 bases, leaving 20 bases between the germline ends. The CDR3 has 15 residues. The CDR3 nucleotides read TGCGCCAGCACCCCCCGGGGGCGTGGGGTTGATACGCAGTATTTT. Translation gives CASTPRGRGVDTQYF.

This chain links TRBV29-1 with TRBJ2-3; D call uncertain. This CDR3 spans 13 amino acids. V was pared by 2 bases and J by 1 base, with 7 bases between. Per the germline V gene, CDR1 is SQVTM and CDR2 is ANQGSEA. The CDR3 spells CSVEKARTDTQYF. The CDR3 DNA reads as TGCAGCGTTGAAAAGGCGCGCACAGATACGCAGTATTTT.

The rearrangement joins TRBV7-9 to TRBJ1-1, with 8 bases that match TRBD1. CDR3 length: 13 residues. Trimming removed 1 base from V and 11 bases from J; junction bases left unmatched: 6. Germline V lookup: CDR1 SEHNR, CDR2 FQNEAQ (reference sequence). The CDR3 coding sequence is TGTGCCAGCAGCTTAGGAGGACAGGGAAAGGCTTTCTTT. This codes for CASSLGGQGKAFF.

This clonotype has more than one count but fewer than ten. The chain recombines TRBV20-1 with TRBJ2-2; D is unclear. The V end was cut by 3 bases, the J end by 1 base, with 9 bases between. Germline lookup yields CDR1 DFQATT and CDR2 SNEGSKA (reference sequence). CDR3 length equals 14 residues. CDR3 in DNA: TGCAGTGCTAGCGTGGCGGAGAACACCGGGGAGCTGTTTTTT. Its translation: CSASVAENTGELFF.

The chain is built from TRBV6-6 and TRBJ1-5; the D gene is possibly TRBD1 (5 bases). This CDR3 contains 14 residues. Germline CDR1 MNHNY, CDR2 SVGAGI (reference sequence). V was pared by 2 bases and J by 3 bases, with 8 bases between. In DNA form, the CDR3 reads TGTGCCAGCAGTTACCAAGGGGACAATCAGCCCCAGCATTTT. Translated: CASSYQGDNQPQHF.

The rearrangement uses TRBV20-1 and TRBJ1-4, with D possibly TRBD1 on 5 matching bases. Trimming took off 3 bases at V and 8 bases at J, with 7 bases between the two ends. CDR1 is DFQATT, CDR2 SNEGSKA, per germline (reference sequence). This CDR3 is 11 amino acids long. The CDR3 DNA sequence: TGCAGTGCTAGCTGGGACGAAAAACTGTTTTTT. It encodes CSASWDEKLFF.

The CDR3 region has the DNA TGTGCCAGCACCCAGGGCCCCGTCTCTGGAAACACCATATATTTT. This codes for CASTQGPVSGNTIYF. This chain uses TRBV13 with TRBJ1-3; tentatively, D is TRBD1 (5 bases). CDR3 length: 15 residues. V gave up 7 bases and J gave up 0 bases, with 13 bases separating them. The V gene's germline CDR1 is PRHDT and CDR2 FYEKMQ (reference sequence).

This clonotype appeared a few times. CDR3 amino acids: CASSGALAGSETQYF. CDR3 nucleotide sequence: TGTGCCAGCAGCGGCGCACTAGCGGGTTCAGAGACCCAGTACTTC. The chain has TRBV7-2 and TRBJ2-5; TRBD2 matches at 9 bases. Germline values: CDR1 SGHTA, CDR2 FQGNSA. The CDR3 totals 15 residues. With V trimmed by 5 bases and J by 4 bases, 8 bases remained unmatched.

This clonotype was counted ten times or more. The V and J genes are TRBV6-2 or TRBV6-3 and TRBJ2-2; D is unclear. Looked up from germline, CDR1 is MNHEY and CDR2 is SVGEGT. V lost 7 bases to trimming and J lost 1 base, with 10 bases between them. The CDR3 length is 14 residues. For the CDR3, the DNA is TGTGCCAGCAATTTTAACTGGAACACCGGGGAGCTGTTTTTT. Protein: CASNFNWNTGELFF.

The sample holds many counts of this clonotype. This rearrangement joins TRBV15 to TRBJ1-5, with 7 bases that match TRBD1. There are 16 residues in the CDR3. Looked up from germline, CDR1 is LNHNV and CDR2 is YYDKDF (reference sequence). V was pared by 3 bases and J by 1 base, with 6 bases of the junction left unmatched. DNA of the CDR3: TGTGCCACCAGCAGGACAGGGCCCGGGAGCAATCAGCCCCAGCATTTT. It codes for CATSRTGPGSNQPQHF.

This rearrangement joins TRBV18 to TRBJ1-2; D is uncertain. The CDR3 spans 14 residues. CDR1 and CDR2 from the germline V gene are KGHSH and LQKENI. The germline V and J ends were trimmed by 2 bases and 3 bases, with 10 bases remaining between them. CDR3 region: CASSPYDSYYGYTF. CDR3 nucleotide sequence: TGTGCCAGCTCACCATATGACTCATACTATGGCTACACCTTC.

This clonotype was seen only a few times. In DNA, the CDR3 is TGTGCCAGCAGCTTAGCTTTGGCCTCAGATACGCAGTATTTT. This codes for CASSLALASDTQYF. This chain uses TRBV7-9 with TRBJ2-3; D is unclear. CDR1 is SEHNR, CDR2 FQNEAQ, per germline (reference sequence). The germline V and J ends were trimmed by 0 bases and 4 bases, with 8 bases remaining between them. The CDR3 has 14 residues.